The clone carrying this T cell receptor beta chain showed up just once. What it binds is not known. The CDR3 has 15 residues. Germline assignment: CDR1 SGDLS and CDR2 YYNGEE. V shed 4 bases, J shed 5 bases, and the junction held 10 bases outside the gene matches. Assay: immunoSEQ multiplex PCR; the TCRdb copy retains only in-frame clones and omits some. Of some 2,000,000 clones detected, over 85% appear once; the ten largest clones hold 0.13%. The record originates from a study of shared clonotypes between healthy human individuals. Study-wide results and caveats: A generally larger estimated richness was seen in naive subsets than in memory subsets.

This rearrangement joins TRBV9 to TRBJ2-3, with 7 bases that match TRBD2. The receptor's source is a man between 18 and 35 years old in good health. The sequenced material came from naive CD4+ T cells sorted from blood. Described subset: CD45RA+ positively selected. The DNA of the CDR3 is TGTGCCAGCAGCCGAGTTCAGGGCGGGAGAGATACGCAGTATTTT. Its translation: CASSRVQGGRDTQYF.